The source of this T cell receptor beta chain is a study of cytomegalovirus exposure and HLA in healthy donors (dated 2017 in TCRdb). Regarding the complete study: In an earlier analysis of around 540 of the donors, approximately 260 Gb of sequence data and 90 million to 120 million unique TCR beta sequences from 150 million to 200 million T cells were reported. The study used immunosequencing to profile the T cell repertoires of approximately 650 subjects and linked those repertoires to cytomegalovirus serostatus. The aim of the study was to test whether cataloging public T cell receptors could identify signatures of past pathogen exposure. A later analysis re-analyzed previously published TCR beta repertoires from 550 to 700 donors and added high-resolution HLA genotyping to study TCR occurrence patterns. Four to six DR-DQ haplotypes were handled as single units for association and clustering, since linkage in the cohort was strong. Along with the approximately 670-subject first cohort, a separate validation cohort of around 110 different subjects was used. Typing coverage varied by locus: 629-630 donors for A, B, C, DRB1 and DQB1; approximately 560 for DQA1; 600 to 610 for DPA1; more than 450 for DPB1. Among roughly 400 genotyped donors of the cohort, an average of approximately 240,000 unique TCR beta nucleotide sequences were sequenced per donor, approximately 20% of them non-productive. A later genetic analysis used genome-wide SNP genotypes for about 65% of the roughly 670 donors, treating that subset as a discovery cohort. To decide whether each TCR beta V gene segment behaved as functional or pseudogenic, an earlier analysis of nearly 600 of the donors relied on high-throughput TCR beta sequencing. HLA typing included class I and class II loci at four-digit resolution. Donor age, sex, ethnicity and CMV serostatus were collected together with the repertoire data. Of the approximately 400 genotyped donors, over 65% fell in the genetic ancestry cluster associated with self-reported Caucasian donors. To predict cytomegalovirus infection status, the study combined high-throughput TCR immunosequencing, statistical association of individual TCRs with disease status, and machine learning. All discovery cohort repertoires had been generated using a single sequencing platform. Rather than drawing on any new phenotypic data, the later analysis identified candidate immune exposures from TCR beta sequences and the way those sequences occurred across donors. Approximately 300 gigabases of sequencing data and 70 million to 100 million unique TCR sequences were included in an early release covering roughly 600 HLA-typed donors. The study at large found these results: An earlier analysis of some 590 of the donors showed that most TCR beta V segments appeared in productive rearrangements either about 87% or about 30% of the time, which broadly matched IMGT annotations. A group of highly shared sequence variants was considered likely to be a technical artifact of the sequencing pipeline. A later analysis found that most CMV-associated TCR beta chains appeared HLA-restricted, with HLA associations seemingly driven largely by CMV exposure. Some IMGT-functional V segments, including TRBV6-2 and TRBV6-3, could not be distinguished by the 87-base-pair reads and were therefore excluded. In this cohort, only TCR beta chains were sequenced, and detectable features were limited by the absence of alpha or paired-chain data. Most TCR sequences were seen in very few donors, while some public TCRs were found in many individuals. In vitro tests confirmed that a few of the cytomegalovirus-associated TCR beta chains recognize cytomegalovirus antigens. Because counts were too low, approximately 15 rarely observed V segments, including chromosome 9 orphons, were excluded from the earlier analysis of 587 of the donors. Correlated functional status among segregating V segments might reflect linkage disequilibrium, but an unknown experimental factor could not be ruled out. According to a later analysis, TCR association rates differed among HLA loci, with DRB1 alleles showing the most associated TCRs and HLA-C alleles showing the fewest. For the cohort, immune exposure information was limited to CMV serostatus. A further reported finding was that TCR beta sequences accurately predicted the HLA-A and HLA-B alleles for most subjects in the first cohort. In a later analysis, HLA-associated TCR beta chains were found to be more clonally expanded and to have lower generation probabilities than equally common non-associated chains. The authors suggested that the approach could potentially be extended to other disease states and immunological phenotypes. Presence/absence analyses assumed roughly uniform sequencing depth across donors, an assumption that may not hold. In a later analysis, several top co-occurrence clusters were reported to appear linked to parvovirus B19, influenza, CMV and Epstein-Barr virus. HLA typing was unavailable for some donors at each locus, so association tests used only the typed subset. Cytomegalovirus status was reported to be diagnosed by the classifier with high specificity and sensitivity in both the original and validation cohorts. The study listed approximately 150 TCR beta chains as associated with cytomegalovirus. A later analysis associated 15,000 to 20,000 TCR beta sequences with specific HLA alleles at a false discovery rate of 0.05. When HLA alleles, especially DR and DQ, strongly co-occurred, TCR associations were difficult to assign to individual alleles. According to a later genetic analysis, donors in an Asian-associated ancestry cluster had fewer N-insertions in productive TCRs than the approximately 630-donor mean. V-gene and J-gene trimming of TCR beta chains was associated with a missense DCLRE1C variant in a later genetic analysis, and the association was replicated in an independent cohort.

The cohort comprised some 680 healthy bone marrow donors. At the time of sampling, every cohort member was nominally healthy, though immune exposures that went unrecorded were likely present. The donor tested CMV seropositive, placing the donor among the 250 to 300 seropositive members of the cohort. A peripheral blood sample was provided by each donor, and peripheral blood mononuclear cells were used for TCR beta sequencing. Genomic DNA extraction from the blood cell samples was performed with the Qiagen DNeasy Blood Extraction Kit. About this clone itself: Its specific antigen is unknown. No quality values exist for individual bases; no much larger clone is one base distant.

Library construction relied on the immunoSEQ multiplex PCR assay. For the multiplex PCR, a mixture combining 60 forward primers for TCR Vbeta segments and 13 reverse primers for TCR Jbeta segments was used. The CDR3 region of rearranged TCR beta genes was amplified from genomic DNA with a multiplex PCR assay. On the Illumina HiSeq System, the amplified TCR beta libraries were sequenced as 87-base-pair reads. Per the source publication's procedure: A later analysis counted tens of millions of unique TCR beta chains across the 650 to 700 repertoires, and some 11 million of these chains were shared by at least two donors. Raw reads were error-corrected and collapsed into unique sequences by a nearest-neighbor algorithm in which closely related sequences were merged to remove PCR and sequencing errors. CDR3 sequences were aligned to IMGT reference sequences to assign V, D and J gene segments. For a sequence to be retained, at least a six-nucleotide match to both a V gene segment and a J gene segment was required. A rearrangement was called productive if the CDR3 had no stop codons and remained in frame with V and J, and every other rearrangement was called non-productive. Following IMGT convention, CDR3 was defined as the stretch from the second conserved V-encoded cysteine to the conserved J-encoded phenylalanine. The earlier analysis of 450 to 750 of the donors excluded any sequence lacking an unambiguous match to a single V gene segment. In an earlier analysis of 587 of the donors, a V segment was called functional when productive rearrangements were above 56.7%, and segregating when the standard deviation between donors exceeded 5%. A statistical classification framework was built for diagnosing cytomegalovirus status from the catalog of TCR beta chain sequences. In a later analysis, TCR nucleotide sequences were compared against IMGT/GENE-DB human TR gene sequences so that V and J genes could be assigned. The TCRdist pipeline was used in a later analysis to assign CDR3 sequences and most-parsimonious VDJ recombination scenarios. A later analysis defined each TCR beta chain by its CDR3 amino acid sequence plus V-gene family, and excluded reads lacking a unique V-gene family. A later analysis removed several hundred highly shared, low-generation-probability nucleotide sequences to deal with suspected cross-contamination and a sequencing artifact. In a later analysis, a clonal expansion index was calculated for each public chain from normalized within-repertoire ranks of inferred template counts. In a later analysis, generation probabilities were computed using a VDJ recombination model fitted to out-of-frame rearrangements, and the results were checked against IGoR. In a later analysis, hypergeometric tests were used to score TCR-TCR, TCR-HLA and TCR-CMV co-occurrence, with a repertoire-size bias correction applied to TCR pairs. To estimate false discovery rates, a later analysis permuted the HLA or CMV assignments 20 times. In a later analysis, co-occurring TCRs were grouped using DBSCAN, with TCRdist sequence similarity added in when clustering inside HLA-allele-positive subsets. For co-occurrence clustering, repertoires with fewer than 30,000 or more than 120,000 public chains were excluded, along with about five repertoires with anomalous nucleotide sharing. Sourced from immuneACCESS, this table was stored by TCRdb with only in-frame sequences that have V and J called. A share of the clones is absent; for the studies checked, an unresolved V gene accounts for under half, and the remainder has no known explanation. That table supplies the V and J calls and clone size; D and trimming were determined from the DNA. In this sample the table shows roughly 160,000 clones, about 85% of which occur a single time. The ten top clones hold around 2.6% of the sample.

The CDR3 holds 15 amino acids from the cysteine to the phenylalanine. The CDR3 DNA has 45 bases and is translated from base 1. The germline V gene sets CDR1 to SGHTA and CDR2 to FQGNSA. V sheds 0 bases and J sheds 8 bases, leaving 13 bases between their ends. The chain joins TRBV7-2 to TRBJ1-4; TRBD1 is possibly the D segment (5 matching bases). Sequencing was carried out using PBMCs. The clonotype originates from a man aged 30 to 39 in good health and CMV-seropositive. The CDR3 region: CASSLAVGGDEKLFF. The bases are TGTGCCAGCAGCTTAGCGGTGGGGGGGGACGAAAAACTGTTTTTT.